Following are 18 T cell receptor beta chains from one sample sequenced in a study of T cells after yellow fever vaccination. TCRdb reprocessed the 5' RACE reads with MiXCR, giving one entry per CDR3 protein. The data contain some 550,000 distinct CDR3 sequences, about a fifth of them singletons. The sample here was PBMCs, taken 15 days after the yellow fever booster vaccination. These receptors all come from a man aged 25 to 45 who received the YFV17D yellow fever vaccine.

This sequence joins TRBV5-4 and TRBJ2-7, with 10 positions matching TRBD2. The ends lost 0 bases at V and 4 bases at J; junction bases unmatched: 7. Germline V gives CDR1 SGHNT, CDR2 YYREEE (reference sequence). The CDR3 has 16 residues. CDR3 amino acids: CASSLGVGLADYEQYF. Here the CDR3 DNA reads TGTGCCAGCAGCTTGGGGGTCGGACTAGCGGATTACGAGCAGTACTTC.

The V and J genes are TRBV9 and TRBJ1-2; D gene unclear. Germline values: CDR1 SGDLS, CDR2 YYNGEE. This CDR3 spans 13 amino acids. V gave up 6 bases and J gave up 2 bases, with 11 bases separating them. CDR3 sequence reads: CASTAPTNYGYTF. In DNA, the CDR3 is TGTGCCAGCACCGCACCGACAAACTATGGCTACACCTTC.

The genes are TRBV6-2 or TRBV6-3 and TRBJ2-7; a weak D match, TRBD1 (6 bases). Germline CDR1 and CDR2: MNHEY and SVGEGT. V was clipped by 6 bases and J by 5 bases, with 14 bases between them. There are 13 residues in the CDR3. CDR3 amino acids: CASRISGVNEQYF. The CDR3 bases are TGTGCCAGCAGGATCTCAGGGGTTAACGAGCAGTACTTC.

The rearrangement links TRBV18 to TRBJ2-7; D is perhaps TRBD1 or TRBD2 (5 bases each). The CDR3 runs to 13 residues. Germline CDR1 is KGHSH and CDR2 is LQKENI. V lost 3 bases and J lost 5, with 11 bases in between. The CDR3 reads CASSPREGDEQYF. In DNA form, the CDR3 reads TGTGCCAGCTCACCCCGGGAAGGGGACGAGCAGTACTTC.

The CDR3 DNA follows: TGTGCCACCCAATCAGCGGGAACGAACACCGGGGAGCTGTTTTTT. Protein: CATQSAGTNTGELFF. The rearrangement links TRBV24-1 to TRBJ2-2; 7 nucleotides agree with TRBD2. J lost 0 bases, V lost 9 bases, and 6 bases had no gene match. Germline lookup yields CDR1 KGHDR and CDR2 SFDVKD. The CDR3 is made up of 15 amino acids.

This chain links TRBV24-1 with TRBJ1-1; D gene ambiguous. CDR3 length: 14 residues. CDR1 and CDR2 from the germline V gene are KGHDR and SFDVKD. Trimming removed 2 bases at V and 5 bases at J, with 11 bases between. The CDR3: CATSDSLGRTEAFF. The CDR3 bases are TGTGCCACCAGTGATTCTCTGGGAAGGACTGAAGCTTTCTTT.

The chain recombines TRBV3-1 with TRBJ2-7; weak D call: TRBD1 (5 bases). Germline V CDR1 and CDR2: LGHDT, YNNKEL (reference sequence). CDR3 size: 12 residues. The V and J ends lost 5 bases and 7 bases respectively, with 12 bases between them. Written as DNA, the CDR3 is TGTGCCAGCAGCACCGGACAACAGGAGCAGTACTTC. Its protein product is CASSTGQQEQYF.

This chain links TRBV30 with TRBJ2-5; TRBD2 matches 9 bases. Germline V gives CDR1 GTSNPN, CDR2 SVGIG (reference sequence). V gave up 5 bases and J gave up 5 bases; unmatched junction bases: 12. The CDR3 extends over 15 amino acids. CDR3 nucleotide sequence: TGTGCCTGGGAGGGTATAGCGGGAGAGTTCGAGACCCAGTACTTC. It translates to CAWEGIAGEFETQYF.

This clonotype has just a few counts. The genes are TRBV12-3 or TRBV12-4 and TRBJ2-7; D uncertain. This CDR3 has 12 residues. V was clipped by 5 bases and J by 6 bases, with 11 bases between them. CDR3 DNA: TGTGCCAGCAGTAACGAACTTTCCGAGCAGTACTTC. This translates into CASSNELSEQYF.

About this clonotype: A read error may produce the germline difference seen at one junction end. The chain combines TRBV12-3 or TRBV12-4 with TRBJ2-7; 7 bases are shared with TRBD2. The CDR3 extends over 19 amino acids. CDR3 sequence: CASSLATDGELARTYEQYF. CDR3 bases: TGTGCCAGCAGCTTAGCTACCGACGGCGAACTAGCGCGGACCTACGAGCAGTACTTC.

The chain employs TRBV4-3 and TRBJ2-7, with D possibly TRBD2 on 6 matching bases. Per germline, CDR1 LGHNA and CDR2 YSLEER. V lost 0 bases, J lost 3 bases, and 12 bases lay in between. The CDR3 spans 15 residues. The DNA for the CDR3 is TGCGCCAGCAGCCAAGATCCAACTAGCAACTACGAGCAGTACTTC. This codes for CASSQDPTSNYEQYF.

This clonotype appeared a few times. The CDR3 DNA follows: TGTGCCAGCAGTGAGGACTCACGCCGGTACTTC. It yields the protein CASSEDSRRYF. The chain couples TRBV2 to TRBJ2-7, with D possibly being TRBD2 (5 bases). Germline V lookup: CDR1 SNHLY, CDR2 FYNNEI. Between the trimmed V and J ends, which lost 3 bases and 12 bases, there was a span of 12 bases. CDR3 size: 11 residues.

J is TRBJ2-5 and V is TRBV7-2; perhaps D is TRBD1 or TRBD2 (7 bases each). V lost 4 bases and J 4 bases, leaving 16 bases between the germline ends. Germline lookup yields CDR1 SGHTA and CDR2 FQGNSA. The CDR3 is 15 amino acids. CDR3 in amino acids: CASSSGGARIETQYF. The CDR3, as DNA: TGTGCCAGCAGCTCAGGGGGGGCGCGAATAGAGACCCAGTACTTC.

DNA of the CDR3: TGTGCCAGCAGTACAGGGTTGCCGTCGGATCAGCCCCAGCATTTT. It specifies CASSTGLPSDQPQHF. The genes are TRBV2 and TRBJ1-5; perhaps TRBD1 as D (6 bases). This CDR3 is 15 amino acids long. V dropped 5 bases and J dropped 5 bases, with 16 bases sitting between them. The germline V gene has CDR1 SNHLY and CDR2 FYNNEI.

This clonotype was counted many times. The chain carries TRBV7-2 and TRBJ2-7; tentative D call: TRBD2 (5 bases). CDR1 is SGHTA, CDR2 FQGNSA, per germline. The V end lost 3 bases, the J end lost 2 bases, and 11 bases lay between the germline ends. The CDR3 consists of 14 residues. The CDR3 protein is CASSFSGKPYEQYF. Here the CDR3 DNA reads TGTGCCAGCAGCTTTTCGGGGAAACCCTACGAGCAGTACTTC.

The chain employs TRBV5-1 and TRBJ2-1, with a possible D match to TRBD1 (7 bases). The CDR3 is made up of 17 amino acids. Germline V lookup: CDR1 SGHRS, CDR2 YFSETQ. V was shortened by 5 bases and J by 5 bases, with 23 bases between the two germline ends. This CDR3 is CASSFSGGQGLDNEQFF. The CDR3 DNA reads TGCGCCAGCAGTTTCTCAGGGGGGCAGGGGCTCGACAATGAGCAGTTCTTC.

The V and J genes are TRBV4-1 and TRBJ2-2; D is uncertain. V lost 1 base to trimming and J lost 5 bases, with 11 bases between them. Germline lookup yields CDR1 MGHRA and CDR2 YSYEKL. CDR3 size: 15 residues. DNA for the CDR3: TGCGCCAGCAGCCAAGTGACGGAGTTGACCGGGGAGCTGTTTTTT. Its translation is CASSQVTELTGELFF.

V is TRBV5-1 and J is TRBJ2-6; no clear D. Germline values: CDR1 SGHRS, CDR2 YFSETQ. Trimming removed 4 bases at V and 4 bases at J, with 12 bases between. This CDR3 has 15 residues. DNA of the CDR3: TGCGCCAGCAGCCCAAGTCCCGCGGGGGCCAACGTCCTGACTTTC. Protein: CASSPSPAGANVLTF.